Listed here are 5 T cell receptor beta chains from one sample, sequenced in a study of OX40 agonist ivuxolimab in advanced cancers. Receptors were amplified or captured by the immunoSEQ multiplex PCR assay. The source is immuneACCESS, and TCRdb retained only in-frame sequences with V and J called. Part of the clones is not carried over; for the studies checked, unresolved V genes explain less than half of this, and the remainder is unexplained. Within this sample are 30,000 to 40,000 clones, with 84% of them counted one time only. Around 1.9% of the sample is in the top ten clones. The sequenced sample was CD4+ or CD8+ T cells sorted from blood, obtained in a trial of the OX40 agonist ivuxolimab. Receptor source: an adult with an advanced solid tumor such as melanoma, head and neck, liver or kidney cancer.

The V call is TRBV5-1, the J call TRBJ2-3; D unresolved. The V end was cut by 2 bases, the J end by 5 bases, with 3 bases between. Germline assignment: CDR1 SGHRS and CDR2 YFSETQ. The CDR3 is 11 amino acids. The CDR3: CASSFRDTQYF. The DNA for the CDR3 is TGCGCCAGCAGCTTTAGAGATACGCAGTATTTT.

This clone was detected only once. The chain uses TRBV2 and TRBJ2-7, with 11 bases identical to TRBD1. Per germline, CDR1 SNHLY and CDR2 FYNNEI. V was pared by 4 bases and J by 5 bases, with 4 bases of the junction left unmatched. The CDR3 has 14 residues. The CDR3 DNA follows: TGTGCCAGCAGTGCCACGGGACAGGGGGACGAGCAGTACTTC. Translation: CASSATGQGDEQYF. Full variable domain (missing parts from reference TRBV2 and TRBJ2-7): EPEVTQTPSHQVTQMGQEVILRCVPISNHLYFYWYRQILGQKVEFLVSFYNNEISEKSEIFDDQFSVERPDGSNFTLKIRSTKLEDSAMYFCASSATGQGDEQYFGPGTRLTVT.

V usage is TRBV18 and J usage is TRBJ1-1, with TRBD1 matching over 10 bases. V was clipped by 6 bases and J by 5 bases; unmatched bases: 9. The CDR3 runs 15 residues. Germline V gene sequence: CDR1 KGHSH, CDR2 LQKENI. CDR3 sequence (DNA): TGTGCCAGCTCCCCGAGGGACAGGGGTTTTACTGAAGCTTTCTTT. Translation gives CASSPRDRGFTEAFF.

The genes are TRBV28 and TRBJ1-5, with 11 bases fitting TRBD1. The CDR3 has 15 amino acids. Germline CDR1 reads MDHEN; CDR2 reads SYDVKM. V was pared by 6 bases and J by 5 bases, with 6 bases of the junction left unmatched. The CDR3 protein is CASRTGQGDHQPQHF. The DNA for the CDR3 is TGTGCCAGCAGAACGGGACAGGGGGACCATCAGCCCCAGCATTTT.

The chain is built from TRBV6-1 and TRBJ1-1; D is unresolved. V lost 3 bases and J 4 bases, leaving 6 bases between the germline ends. Germline V gives CDR1 MNHNS, CDR2 SASEGT. The CDR3 consists of 12 residues. This chain's CDR3 is CASSEAFTEAFF. The CDR3, as DNA: TGTGCCAGCAGTGAGGCCTTCACTGAAGCTTTCTTT.